The T cell receptor (beta chain) under discussion was sequenced for a study of T-cell memory formation after mild COVID-19. Study summary: Clusters of TCRs were largely donor specific.

A remark on this clonotype: Its antigen is not known.

Findings and limits, study-wide: Pre-infection memory carried some responding clones, suggesting that cross-reactive memory joined. Nothing showed for sure that second-wave clones peaking on day 37 were SARS-CoV-2 specific.

From the 5' RACE reads, TCRdb called clonotypes with MiXCR, one entry per CDR3 protein. This sample has fewer than 650,000 distinct CDR3 sequences, with 17% found just once. The clonotype was recovered from an adult woman who had mild COVID-19 (a few samples of this study predate the infection). Cell type and time point are not known. Sequenced: PBMCs or a T cell subset sorted from them (not recorded which).

CDR3 protein: CAISDKGTGYEQYF. In nucleotides, the CDR3 is TGTGCCATCAGTGATAAAGGGACAGGCTACGAGCAGTACTTC. The chain is built from TRBV10-3 and TRBJ2-7, with 8 positions matching TRBD1. The length of the CDR3 is 14 residues. The V gene's germline CDR1 is ENHRY and CDR2 SYGVKD. V gave up 3 bases and J gave up 3 bases; unmatched junction bases: 4.